The clone carrying this T cell receptor (beta chain) showed up many times. V was pared by 2 bases and J by 0 bases, with 7 bases between. Germline CDR1 and CDR2: DFQATT and SNEGSKA (reference sequence). The CDR3 has 13 residues. The sample comes from a study of human T cells and chemical hapten exposure. Turning to the study itself: Skin on the upper inner arm, approximately 2 cm by approximately 2 cm in size, was sensitized with 2% DPC. From small differences in pooled library volume came most of the variation in per-sample TCR yields.

As for time point: patch test 2, 6 weeks after DPC sensitization. The sample's treatment: therapeutic diphenylcyclopropenone sensitization with weekly scalp DPC. Blood was collected ahead of every patch test applied. Unique molecular identifiers were linked by the library to individual cDNA molecules. One entry per CDR3 protein, called by TCRdb with MiXCR from the RACE reads. In the table there are tens of thousands of distinct CDR3 sequences, about 6.3% of which are singletons. The sequence derives from a woman aged 30 to 39 with alopecia areata. Some clones in this sample may be carry-over from other donors' samples. The V gene is TRBV20-1, the J gene TRBJ1-1; D gene ambiguous. Sequencing was performed on whole blood, taken in connection with sensitization to the hapten diphenylcyclopropenone (DPC). The CDR3 spells CSARPPMNTEAFF. CDR3 nucleotides: TGCAGTGCTAGACCTCCTATGAACACTGAAGCTTTCTTT.